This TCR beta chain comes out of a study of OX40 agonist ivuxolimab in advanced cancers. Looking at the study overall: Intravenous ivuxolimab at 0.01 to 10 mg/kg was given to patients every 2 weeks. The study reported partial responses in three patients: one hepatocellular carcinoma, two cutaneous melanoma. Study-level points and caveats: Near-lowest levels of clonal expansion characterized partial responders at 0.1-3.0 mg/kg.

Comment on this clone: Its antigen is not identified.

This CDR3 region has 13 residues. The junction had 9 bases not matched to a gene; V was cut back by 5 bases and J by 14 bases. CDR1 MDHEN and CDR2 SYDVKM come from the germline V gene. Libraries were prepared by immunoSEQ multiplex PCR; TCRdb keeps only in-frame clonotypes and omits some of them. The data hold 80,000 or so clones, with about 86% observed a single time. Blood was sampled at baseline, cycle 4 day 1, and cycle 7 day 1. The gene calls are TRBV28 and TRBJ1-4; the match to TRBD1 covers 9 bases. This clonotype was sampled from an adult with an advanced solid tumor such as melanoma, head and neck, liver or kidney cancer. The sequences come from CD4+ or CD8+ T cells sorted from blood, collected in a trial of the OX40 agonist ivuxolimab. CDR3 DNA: TGTGCCAGCAGTAGCGGGACAGGGCTGAAGCTGTTTTTT. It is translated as CASSSGTGLKLFF.